The present entry profiles one TCR beta chain with its context. The data are from a study of shared clonotypes between healthy human individuals. CDR1 and CDR2 (germline): LNHDA, SQIVND (reference sequence). The CDR3 has 14 residues. Losses at the gene ends were 7 bases for V and 3 bases for J; bases not matched to a gene: 7. Sequencing was performed with immunoSEQ multiplex PCR; in TCRdb, only in-frame clones are kept and a portion is missing. The sample has roughly 2.1 million clones, under 95% seen once. Naive CD8 isolation took CD45RO-negative cells positively selected for CCR7 and excluded terminally differentiated effector memory CD45RA+ cells.

The V call is TRBV19, the J call TRBJ2-7; TRBD1 aligns across 9 bases. This sequence originates from a man aged 18-30 years in good health. Some clones in this sample may be carry-over from other donors' samples. The sequenced sample consisted of naive CD8+ T cells from PBMCs. The chain's CDR3 is CASTPRTGDYEQYF. CDR3 DNA: TGTGCCAGTACCCCCCGGACAGGGGACTACGAGCAGTACTTC.